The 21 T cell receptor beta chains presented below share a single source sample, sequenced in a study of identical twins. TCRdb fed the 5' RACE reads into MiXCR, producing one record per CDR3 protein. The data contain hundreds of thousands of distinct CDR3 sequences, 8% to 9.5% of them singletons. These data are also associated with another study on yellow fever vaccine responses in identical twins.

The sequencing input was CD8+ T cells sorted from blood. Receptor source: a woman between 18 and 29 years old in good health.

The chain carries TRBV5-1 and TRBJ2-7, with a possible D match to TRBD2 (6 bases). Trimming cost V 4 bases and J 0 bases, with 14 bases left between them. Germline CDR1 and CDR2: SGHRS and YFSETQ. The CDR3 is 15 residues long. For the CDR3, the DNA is TGCGCCAGCAGCCAATGGGCCGGGAGCTCCTACGAGCAGTACTTC. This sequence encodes CASSQWAGSSYEQYF.

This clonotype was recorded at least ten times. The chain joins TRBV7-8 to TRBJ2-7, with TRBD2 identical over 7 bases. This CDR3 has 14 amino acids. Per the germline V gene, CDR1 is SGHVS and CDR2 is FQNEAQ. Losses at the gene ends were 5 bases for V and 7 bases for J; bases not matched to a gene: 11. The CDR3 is CASSPRGGRQEQYF. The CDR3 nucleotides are TGTGCCAGCAGCCCGAGGGGAGGGCGTCAGGAGCAGTACTTC.

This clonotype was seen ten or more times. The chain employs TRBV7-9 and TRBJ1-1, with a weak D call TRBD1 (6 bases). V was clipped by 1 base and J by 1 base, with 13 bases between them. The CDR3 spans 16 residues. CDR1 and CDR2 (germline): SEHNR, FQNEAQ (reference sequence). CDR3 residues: CASSLGGRQANTEAFF. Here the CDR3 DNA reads TGTGCCAGCAGCTTAGGGGGGCGACAGGCGAACACTGAAGCTTTCTTT.

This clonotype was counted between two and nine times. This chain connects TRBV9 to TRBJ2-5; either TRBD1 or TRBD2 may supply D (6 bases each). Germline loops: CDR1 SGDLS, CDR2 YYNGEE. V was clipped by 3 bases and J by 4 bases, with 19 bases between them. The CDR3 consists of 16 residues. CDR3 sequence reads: CASSEGGRPAGETQYF. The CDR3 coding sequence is TGTGCCAGCAGCGAGGGGGGACGCCCGGCCGGAGAGACCCAGTACTTC.

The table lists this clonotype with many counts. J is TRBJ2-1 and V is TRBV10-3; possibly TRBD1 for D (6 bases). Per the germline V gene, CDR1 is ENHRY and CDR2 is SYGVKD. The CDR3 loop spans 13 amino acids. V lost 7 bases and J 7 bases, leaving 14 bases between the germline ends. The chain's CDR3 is CAITDQGSNEQFF. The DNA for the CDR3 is TGTGCCATCACGGACCAGGGGTCGAATGAGCAGTTCTTC.

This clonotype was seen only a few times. CDR3 nucleotides: TGTGCCAGCAGCTTACCTGACAGAGAGCAGTTCTTC. Encoded protein: CASSLPDREQFF. The chain is built from TRBV7-9 and TRBJ2-1; D perhaps matches TRBD1 (5 bases). Germline lookup yields CDR1 SEHNR and CDR2 FQNEAQ (reference sequence). The CDR3 sequence is 12 residues long. Trimming stripped 2 bases from V and 10 bases from J, with 9 bases between.

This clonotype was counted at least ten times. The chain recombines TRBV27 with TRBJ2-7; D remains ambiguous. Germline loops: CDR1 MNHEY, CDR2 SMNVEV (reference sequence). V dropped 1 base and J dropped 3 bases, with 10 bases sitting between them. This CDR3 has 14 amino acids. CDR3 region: CASSLYVSDYEQYF. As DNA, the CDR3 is TGTGCCAGCAGTTTATATGTATCCGACTACGAGCAGTACTTC.

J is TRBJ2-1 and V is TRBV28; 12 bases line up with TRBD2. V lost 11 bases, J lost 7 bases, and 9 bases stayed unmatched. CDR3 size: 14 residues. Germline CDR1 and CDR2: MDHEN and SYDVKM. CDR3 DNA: TGTGCCCAGAGACTAGCGGGAGATGGGAATGAGCAGTTCTTC. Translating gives CAQRLAGDGNEQFF.

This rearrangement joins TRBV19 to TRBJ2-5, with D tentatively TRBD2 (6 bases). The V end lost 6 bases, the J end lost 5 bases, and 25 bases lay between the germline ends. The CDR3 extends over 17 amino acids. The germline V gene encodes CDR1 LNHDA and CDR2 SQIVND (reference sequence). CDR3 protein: CASSPTLGEGLRETQYF. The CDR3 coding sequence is TGTGCCAGTAGCCCCACCTTGGGAGAGGGACTCAGGGAGACCCAGTACTTC.

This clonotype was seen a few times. The CDR3 DNA reads as TGTGCCAGCAGTTCCCCCCTGGAAGCGGGGTTCCAAGAGACCCAGTACTTC. It is translated as CASSSPLEAGFQETQYF. The rearrangement joins TRBV6-2 or TRBV6-3 to TRBJ2-5, with 7 bases fitting TRBD2. The CDR3 contains 17 residues. Germline V gives CDR1 MNHEY, CDR2 SVGEGT. Losses at the gene ends were 4 bases for V and 1 base for J; bases not matched to a gene: 12.

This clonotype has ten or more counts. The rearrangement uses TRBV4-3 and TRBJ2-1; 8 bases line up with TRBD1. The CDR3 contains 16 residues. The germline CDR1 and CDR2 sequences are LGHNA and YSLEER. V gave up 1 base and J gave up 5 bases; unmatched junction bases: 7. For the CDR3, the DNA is TGCGCCAGCAGCCAAGTCACCGGGACAGGCGACAATGAGCAGTTCTTC. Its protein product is CASSQVTGTGDNEQFF.

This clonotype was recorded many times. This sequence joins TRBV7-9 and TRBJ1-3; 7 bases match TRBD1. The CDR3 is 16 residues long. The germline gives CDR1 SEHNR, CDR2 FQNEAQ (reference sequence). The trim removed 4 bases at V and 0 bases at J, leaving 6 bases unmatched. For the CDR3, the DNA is TGTGCCAGCAGCTCAGGACGGGACAGCTCTGGAAACACCATATATTTT. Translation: CASSSGRDSSGNTIYF.

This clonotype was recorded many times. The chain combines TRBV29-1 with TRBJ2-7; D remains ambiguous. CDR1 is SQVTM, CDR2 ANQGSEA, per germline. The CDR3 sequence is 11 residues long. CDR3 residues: CSGLESYEQYF. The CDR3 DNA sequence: TGCAGTGGTTTGGAATCCTACGAGCAGTACTTC.

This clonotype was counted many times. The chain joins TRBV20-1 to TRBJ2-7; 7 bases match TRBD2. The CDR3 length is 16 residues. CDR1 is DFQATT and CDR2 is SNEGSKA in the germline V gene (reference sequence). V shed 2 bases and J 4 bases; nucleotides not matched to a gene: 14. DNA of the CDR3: TGCAGTGCTAGACCCACCCTGGGGGGGACCCTATACGAGCAGTACTTC. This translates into CSARPTLGGTLYEQYF.

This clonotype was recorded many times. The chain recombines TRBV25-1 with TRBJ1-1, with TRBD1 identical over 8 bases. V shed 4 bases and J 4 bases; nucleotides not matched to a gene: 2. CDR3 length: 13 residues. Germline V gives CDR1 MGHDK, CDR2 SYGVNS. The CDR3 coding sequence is TGTGCCAGCAGTGGAACAGGGGGCACTGAAGCTTTCTTT. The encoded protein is CASSGTGGTEAFF. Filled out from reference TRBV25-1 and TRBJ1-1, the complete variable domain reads EADIYQTPRYLVIGTGKKITLECSQTMGHDKMYWYQQDPGMELHLIHYSYGVNSTEKGDLSSESTVSRIRTEHFPLTLESARPSHTSQYLCASSGTGGTEAFFGQGTRLTVV.

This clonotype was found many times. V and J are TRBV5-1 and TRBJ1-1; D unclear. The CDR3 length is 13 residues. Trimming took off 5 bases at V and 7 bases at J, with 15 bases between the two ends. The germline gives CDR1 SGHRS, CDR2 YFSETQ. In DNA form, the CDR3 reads TGCGCCAGCAGTTGGAGGGAGGTCAGTGAAGCTTTCTTT. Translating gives CASSWREVSEAFF.

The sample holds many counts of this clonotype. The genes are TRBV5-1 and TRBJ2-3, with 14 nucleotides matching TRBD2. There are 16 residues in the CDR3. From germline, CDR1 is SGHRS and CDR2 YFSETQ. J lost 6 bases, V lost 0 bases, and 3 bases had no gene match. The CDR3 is CASSLVGLAGEDTQYF. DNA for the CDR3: TGCGCCAGCAGCTTGGTGGGACTAGCGGGAGAGGATACGCAGTATTTT.

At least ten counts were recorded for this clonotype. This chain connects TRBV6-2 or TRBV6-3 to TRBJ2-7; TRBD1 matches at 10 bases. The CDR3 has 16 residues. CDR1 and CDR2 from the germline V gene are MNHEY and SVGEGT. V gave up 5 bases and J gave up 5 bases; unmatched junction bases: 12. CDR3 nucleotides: TGTGCCAGCAGTATGCGCACGGGACAGGGGATCCACGAGCAGTACTTC. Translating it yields CASSMRTGQGIHEQYF.

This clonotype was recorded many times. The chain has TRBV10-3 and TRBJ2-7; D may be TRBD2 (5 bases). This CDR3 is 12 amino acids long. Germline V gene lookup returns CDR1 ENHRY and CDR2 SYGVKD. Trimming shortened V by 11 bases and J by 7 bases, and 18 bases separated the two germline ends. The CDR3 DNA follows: TGTGCCGCCGGACCCGATAGACTAGAGCAGTACTTC. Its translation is CAAGPDRLEQYF.

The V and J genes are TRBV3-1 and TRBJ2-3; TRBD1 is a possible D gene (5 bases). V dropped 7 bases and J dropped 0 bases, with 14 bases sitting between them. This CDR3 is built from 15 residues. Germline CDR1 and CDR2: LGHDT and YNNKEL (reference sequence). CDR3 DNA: TGTGCCAGCAAGACTCTCAGGGAAAGCACAGATACGCAGTATTTT. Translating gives CASKTLRESTDTQYF.

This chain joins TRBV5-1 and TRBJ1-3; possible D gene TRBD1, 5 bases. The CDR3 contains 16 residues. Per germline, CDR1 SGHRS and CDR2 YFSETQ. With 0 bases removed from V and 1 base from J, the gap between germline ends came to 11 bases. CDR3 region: CASSLGSGGSGNTIYF. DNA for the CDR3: TGCGCCAGCAGCTTGGGGTCCGGGGGTTCTGGAAACACCATATATTTT.